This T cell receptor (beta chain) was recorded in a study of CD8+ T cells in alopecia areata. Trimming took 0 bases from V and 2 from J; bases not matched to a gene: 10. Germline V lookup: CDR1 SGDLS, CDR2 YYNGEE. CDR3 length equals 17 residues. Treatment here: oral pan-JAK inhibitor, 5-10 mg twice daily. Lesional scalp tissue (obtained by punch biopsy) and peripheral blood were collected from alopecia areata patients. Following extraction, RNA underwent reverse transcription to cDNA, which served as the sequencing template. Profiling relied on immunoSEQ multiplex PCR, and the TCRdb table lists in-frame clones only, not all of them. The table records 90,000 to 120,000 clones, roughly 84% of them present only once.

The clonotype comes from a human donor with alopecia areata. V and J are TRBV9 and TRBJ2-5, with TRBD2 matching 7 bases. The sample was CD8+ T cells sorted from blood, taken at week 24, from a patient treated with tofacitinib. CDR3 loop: CASSVAGKGLRQETQYF. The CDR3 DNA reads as TGTGCCAGCAGCGTAGCTGGAAAGGGACTACGACAAGAGACCCAGTACTTC.